The clone carrying this T cell receptor (beta chain) showed up just once. The V gene lost 3 bases and the J gene lost 2 bases, with 7 bases spanning the gap. Germline V gives CDR1 ENHRY, CDR2 SYGVKD. The CDR3 is made up of 13 amino acids. Measured with immunoSEQ multiplex PCR; TCRdb has only the in-frame clones, and not every one. The table includes about 280,000 clones, about 90% detected once. This specimen belongs to a study of blood T cell repertoires in COVID-19. V is TRBV10-3 and J is TRBJ1-2, with D perhaps matching TRBD1 (5 bases). The source of this sequence is a woman younger than 45 with acute COVID-19. The specimen sequenced was PBMCs or T cells enriched from blood (not recorded which). The CDR3 loop reads CAISERGNYGYTF. The CDR3 bases are TGTGCCATCAGTGAACGGGGGAACTATGGCTACACCTTC.